The sequence of this T cell receptor beta chain was determined in a study of blood T cell repertoires in COVID-19. The method was immunoSEQ multiplex PCR; TCRdb's version includes in-frame clones alone and lacks a portion of them. The sample comprises approximately 290,000 clones, roughly 85% of which are singletons, and 4% to 4.5% rests with the top ten. CDR3 size: 13 residues. V lost 3 bases, J lost 5 bases, and 10 bases lay in between. The germline V gene encodes CDR1 MNHEY and CDR2 SMNVEV (reference sequence). The source is a woman in her 30s who had recovered from COVID-19. This chain uses TRBV27 with TRBJ2-5, with D possibly TRBD2 on 6 matching bases. The sample comprised PBMCs or T cells enriched from blood (not recorded which). The CDR3 here is CASSFIGRETQYF. CDR3 sequence (DNA): TGTGCCAGCAGTTTCATTGGGAGGGAGACCCAGTACTTC.